This T cell receptor (beta chain) was sequenced for a study of blood T cell repertoires in COVID-19. This clone was seen only once. This CDR3 comprises 17 residues. V was pared by 3 bases and J by 4 bases, with 12 bases of the junction left unmatched. Looked up from germline, CDR1 is MNHEY and CDR2 is SVGEGT. Sequencing used immunoSEQ multiplex PCR; TCRdb keeps in-frame clones, though not all of them. The data contain around 80,000 clones, over 75% of them singletons. Sequenced input: peripheral blood. This receptor was obtained from an elderly man with acute or convalescent COVID-19. This sequence joins TRBV6-2 or TRBV6-3 and TRBJ1-5, with 7 positions matching TRBD1. The CDR3 sequence: CASSYLGLGQRNQPQHF. The CDR3 bases are TGTGCCAGCAGTTATTTAGGATTGGGACAGCGAAATCAGCCCCAGCATTTT.